Each of the 27 T cell receptor beta chains below was sequenced from the same sample in a study of T cells in localized non-small cell lung cancer. Profiling relied on immunoSEQ multiplex PCR, and the TCRdb table lists in-frame clones only, not all of them. The sample lists about 78,000 clones, approximately 84% occurring once. Sequencing used peripheral blood, obtained before any cancer treatment. These receptors all stem from a man aged 40-75 years with stage I lung adenocarcinoma.

This clone qualifies as medium-sized. The CDR3 loop reads CASSLRRQDTQYF. The DNA of the CDR3 is TGTGCCAGCAGTTTACGGAGACAAGATACGCAGTATTTT. The rearrangement joins TRBV27 to TRBJ2-3, with unresolved D. The CDR3 runs to 13 residues. Trimming pared 2 bases from V and 5 bases from J, leaving 8 bases between. In germline, CDR1 is MNHEY, CDR2 SMNVEV (reference sequence).

This clone turned up a few times. This rearrangement joins TRBV6-1 to TRBJ2-2, with 8 bases aligning to TRBD2. This CDR3 contains 16 residues. Germline V gene data show CDR1 as MNHNS and CDR2 as SASEGT. The trim removed 2 bases at V and 6 bases at J, leaving 8 bases unmatched. The CDR3 is CASSENTGGLAGELFF. The DNA for the CDR3 is TGTGCCAGCAGTGAAAATACGGGAGGGTTGGCCGGGGAGCTGTTTTTT.

The chain employs TRBV4-1 and TRBJ2-3; D call uncertain. Trimming removed 0 bases from V and 5 bases from J, with 12 bases in between. The CDR3 contains 15 residues. Germline CDR1 and CDR2: MGHRA and YSYEKL. CDR3 bases: TGCGCCAGCAGCCAAGATAGGCGTGACGGAGATACGCAGTATTTT. Residues: CASSQDRRDGDTQYF.

The V gene is TRBV6-4, the J gene TRBJ2-5; D perhaps matches TRBD2 (5 bases). CDR3 length equals 13 residues. Between the trimmed V and J ends, which lost 6 bases and 4 bases, there was a span of 12 bases. Germline V lookup: CDR1 MRHNA, CDR2 SNTAGT. This CDR3 reads CASSPSRGETQYF. The CDR3 nucleotides read TGTGCCAGCAGCCCGAGCCGGGGAGAGACCCAGTACTTC.

The chain recombines TRBV12-5 with TRBJ2-5; D unclear. V shed 6 bases and J shed 1 base, with 12 bases lying between them. Looked up from germline, CDR1 is LGHNT and CDR2 is FRNRAP. The CDR3 covers 14 residues. The CDR3 DNA sequence: TGTGCTAGTGGATCCCCGGCGGTCCAAGAGACCCAGTACTTC. Protein: CASGSPAVQETQYF.

The V and J genes are TRBV28 and TRBJ1-2; TRBD1 agrees at 10 bases. Looked up from germline, CDR1 is MDHEN and CDR2 is SYDVKM. Trimming at V came to 5 bases and at J to 5 bases, leaving 8 bases not matched to a gene. This CDR3 is built from 15 residues. CDR3 amino acids: CASSIGTGDGYGYTF. CDR3 DNA: TGTGCCAGCAGTATTGGGACAGGGGACGGGTATGGCTACACCTTC.

The chain's CDR3 is CASSTTTGELFF. The CDR3 DNA reads TGTGCCAGCAGTACAACGACCGGGGAGCTGTTTTTT. The rearrangement links TRBV6-6 to TRBJ2-2; no firm D call. The CDR3 spans 12 residues. The germline gives CDR1 MNHNY, CDR2 SVGAGI (reference sequence). Deletions cut 5 bases from V and 5 bases from J, with 6 bases between.

The gene calls are TRBV5-1 and TRBJ2-7; 8 bases fit TRBD1. In germline, CDR1 is SGHRS, CDR2 YFSETQ. The CDR3 consists of 14 residues. J gave up 6 bases and V 4 bases, and 9 bases lay outside the gene matches. This chain's CDR3 is CASSPGTGGLEQYF. In nucleotides, the CDR3 is TGCGCCAGCAGCCCCGGGACAGGAGGGCTCGAGCAGTACTTC. The full variable domain, completed using reference TRBV5-1 and TRBJ2-7, is KAGVTQTPRYLIKTRGQQVTLSCSPISGHRSVSWYQQTPGQGLQFLFEYFSETQRNKGNFPGRFSGRQFSNSRSEMNVSTLELGDSALYLCASSPGTGGLEQYFGPGTRLTVT.

This chain connects TRBV7-8 to TRBJ2-7, with 8 nucleotides matching TRBD2. The CDR3 loop spans 15 amino acids. Germline CDR1 is SGHVS and CDR2 is FQNEAQ. Germline trimming cut 0 bases from V and 1 base from J; bases unmatched to any gene: 2. The CDR3 is CASSLASGTSYEQYF. The CDR3 DNA reads TGTGCCAGCAGCTTAGCTAGCGGGACATCCTACGAGCAGTACTTC.

The chain carries TRBV5-1 and TRBJ2-1; 12 positions agree with TRBD2. Germline-derived CDR1 and CDR2 are SGHRS and YFSETQ. V shed 4 bases, J shed 7 bases, and the junction held 9 bases outside the gene matches. The CDR3 covers 16 residues. CDR3 residues: CASSNLAGGPANEQFF. CDR3 sequence (DNA): TGCGCCAGCAGCAACCTAGCGGGAGGGCCGGCGAATGAGCAGTTCTTC. The whole variable domain, remainder taken from reference TRBV5-1 and TRBJ2-1, is KAGVTQTPRYLIKTRGQQVTLSCSPISGHRSVSWYQQTPGQGLQFLFEYFSETQRNKGNFPGRFSGRQFSNSRSEMNVSTLELGDSALYLCASSNLAGGPANEQFFGPGTRLTVL.

The chain links TRBV6-6 to TRBJ2-3; D may be TRBD2 (6 bases). CDR3 length: 13 amino acids. CDR1 is MNHNY and CDR2 is SVGAGI in the germline V gene (reference sequence). The V and J ends lost 5 bases and 7 bases respectively, with 13 bases between them. The CDR3 DNA follows: TGTGCCAGCAGTCCTTATAGCGGAAATACGCAGTATTTT. As protein: CASSPYSGNTQYF.

The chain couples TRBV19 to TRBJ1-1, with D perhaps TRBD1 (6 bases). The CDR3 covers 16 residues. CDR1 LNHDA and CDR2 SQIVND come from the germline V gene (reference sequence). V was pared by 3 bases and J by 8 bases, with 22 bases between. The CDR3 bases are TGTGCCAGTAGTATGGGGGCCAGGGACACACGGAACGAAGCTTTCTTT. Residues: CASSMGARDTRNEAFF.

This chain's CDR3 is CASSQLDLFSYNEQFF. CDR3 nucleotide sequence: TGCGCCAGCAGCCAGCTTGACCTCTTCTCCTACAATGAGCAGTTCTTC. The chain combines TRBV4-1 with TRBJ2-1; D call uncertain. The CDR3 contains 16 residues. V was shortened by 3 bases and J by 0 bases, with 12 bases between the two germline ends. Germline lookup yields CDR1 MGHRA and CDR2 YSYEKL.

V is TRBV15 and J is TRBJ2-1; D is ambiguous. The CDR3 has 14 residues. CDR1 is LNHNV and CDR2 is YYDKDF in the germline V gene (reference sequence). V lost 3 bases and J lost 1, with 7 bases in between. DNA of the CDR3: TGTGCCACCAGCAGTTTAGGATCCTACAATGAGCAGTTCTTC. Its translation: CATSSLGSYNEQFF.

This sequence joins TRBV2 and TRBJ1-1; D gene uncertain. Between the trimmed V and J ends, which lost 6 bases and 3 bases, there was a span of 14 bases. Germline CDR1 is SNHLY and CDR2 is FYNNEI. The CDR3 runs 14 residues. Written as DNA, the CDR3 is TGTGCCAGCAGGACTGGGCGTTTGGACACTGAAGCTTTCTTT. This gives the protein CASRTGRLDTEAFF.

The chain recombines TRBV7-6 with TRBJ1-6; 10 bases fit TRBD1. CDR1 and CDR2 from the germline V gene are SGHVS and FNYEAQ. V was clipped by 5 bases and J by 9 bases; unmatched bases: 4. The CDR3 extends over 14 amino acids. CDR3 in amino acids: CASSPGQGSSPLHF. CDR3 nucleotides: TGTGCCAGCAGCCCGGGACAGGGGAGTTCACCCCTCCACTTT. Full variable domain (missing parts from reference TRBV7-6 and TRBJ1-6): GAGVSQSPRYKVTKRGQDVALRCDPISGHVSLYWYRQALGQGPEFLTYFNYEAQQDKSGLPNDRFSAERPEGSISTLTIQRTEQRDSAMYRCASSPGQGSSPLHFGNGTRLTVT.

This sequence joins TRBV7-9 and TRBJ2-6; 8 bases line up with TRBD1. CDR1 and CDR2 (germline): SEHNR, FQNEAQ (reference sequence). After removal of 3 bases from V and 1 base from J, the junction contained 11 bases not matched to a gene. This CDR3 spans 19 amino acids. CDR3 sequence reads: CASSFQLRTGSSGANVLTF. The CDR3 DNA reads TGTGCCAGCAGCTTTCAGCTCCGGACAGGGAGTTCTGGGGCCAACGTCCTGACTTTC.

V gene TRBV2 combines with J gene TRBJ2-3; 13 positions agree with TRBD2. Germline V gene lookup returns CDR1 SNHLY and CDR2 FYNNEI. The length of the CDR3 is 15 residues. The trim removed 8 bases at V and 6 bases at J, leaving 8 bases unmatched. This CDR3 reads CASQGLAGFRDTQYF. CDR3 DNA sequence: TGTGCCAGCCAGGGACTAGCGGGATTCCGGGATACGCAGTATTTT.

The chain recombines TRBV30 with TRBJ1-1; D is uncertain. Trimming pared 4 bases from V and 5 bases from J, leaving 11 bases between. CDR1 GTSNPN and CDR2 SVGIG come from the germline V gene (reference sequence). The CDR3 is made up of 12 amino acids. DNA for the CDR3: TGTGCCTGGACGCGGGGAGGGACTGAAGCTTTCTTT. As protein: CAWTRGGTEAFF.

V gene TRBV5-1 combines with J gene TRBJ2-5; maybe TRBD1 (5 bases). The CDR3 extends over 15 amino acids. V lost 0 bases to trimming and J lost 0 bases, with 9 bases between them. Germline V CDR1 and CDR2: SGHRS, YFSETQ. CDR3 protein: CASSLESGYQETQYF. The DNA for the CDR3 is TGCGCCAGCAGCTTGGAGTCAGGGTACCAAGAGACCCAGTACTTC.

The chain uses TRBV27 and TRBJ2-1, with a tentative D call TRBD2 (5 bases). CDR1 and CDR2 from the germline V gene are MNHEY and SMNVEV (reference sequence). The ends were cut back, 3 bases at V and 0 bases at J, with 12 bases in the middle. CDR3 length equals 16 residues. CDR3: CASSLLMGSSYNEQFF. CDR3 nucleotides: TGTGCCAGCAGTTTGCTCATGGGGAGCTCCTACAATGAGCAGTTCTTC.

This clone was picked up a small number of times. The CDR3 protein is CAWNFYGYTF. CDR3 in DNA: TGTGCCTGGAATTTCTATGGCTACACCTTC. J is TRBJ1-2 and V is TRBV30; D is unresolved. The CDR3 covers 10 residues. Trimming left V 4 bases short and J 4 bases short, with 4 bases between. Germline V CDR1 and CDR2: GTSNPN, SVGIG (reference sequence).

This rearrangement joins TRBV9 to TRBJ2-1; possible D gene TRBD2, 5 bases. The CDR3 loop spans 17 amino acids. Germline values: CDR1 SGDLS, CDR2 YYNGEE. V lost 0 bases, J lost 3 bases, and 16 bases lay in between. CDR3 residues: CASSVEKSGRLYNEQFF. DNA of the CDR3: TGTGCCAGCAGCGTAGAGAAGAGCGGCCGGCTCTACAATGAGCAGTTCTTC.

The chain is built from TRBV19 and TRBJ1-5; TRBD1 is a possible D gene (6 bases). The CDR3 is 11 amino acids. Per the germline V gene, CDR1 is LNHDA and CDR2 is SQIVND (reference sequence). The CDR3: CGAGGNQPQHF. Written as DNA, the CDR3 is TGTGGCGCAGGGGGCAATCAGCCCCAGCATTTT.

About this clone itself: The identical CDR3 is also encoded by other nucleotide sequences in the sample. The chain uses TRBV27 and TRBJ1-5, with D possibly being TRBD1 (6 bases). The CDR3 is 13 residues long. Germline V CDR1 and CDR2: MNHEY, SMNVEV (reference sequence). Trimming took 5 bases from V and 4 from J, leaving 9 bases between them. The CDR3 DNA reads as TGTGCCAGCAGTAGTACAGGGAATCAGCCCCAGCATTTT. It yields the protein CASSSTGNQPQHF.

The V call is TRBV19, the J call TRBJ2-3, with a possible D match to TRBD2 (7 bases). Trimming removed 3 bases from V and 3 bases from J, with 10 bases in between. The germline CDR1 and CDR2 sequences are LNHDA and SQIVND (reference sequence). CDR3 size: 14 residues. The CDR3 DNA sequence: TGTGCCAGTAGTATCAGGGGAGGGACAGATACGCAGTATTTT. It codes for CASSIRGGTDTQYF. Supplemented by reference TRBV19 and TRBJ2-3, the full variable domain reads DGGITQSPKYLFRKEGQNVTLSCEQNLNHDAMYWYRQDPGQGLRLIYYSQIVNDFQKGDIAEGYSVSREKKESFPLTVTSAQKNPTAFYLCASSIRGGTDTQYFGPGTRLTVL.

V usage is TRBV14 and J usage is TRBJ2-1, with 10 bases identical to TRBD2. There are 16 residues in the CDR3. The trim removed 3 bases at V and 8 bases at J, leaving 10 bases unmatched. Germline loops: CDR1 SGHDN, CDR2 FVKESK. The CDR3 spells CASSHVTSGISYEQFF. The DNA for the CDR3 is TGTGCCAGCAGCCATGTTACTAGCGGGATATCGTATGAGCAGTTCTTC.